Described below is a single TCR beta chain sequence and its context. The data originate from a study of blood T cell repertoires in COVID-19. Background on the study: Sources were T cells, B-cell-depleted T cells, or PBMCs; the material itself was cDNA or gDNA.

Original processing notes: Researchers report that nucleated cell counts were estimated from reference gene primer amplification. TCRdb's table, derived via immunoSEQ multiplex PCR, lists solely in-frame clones and lacks some. V and J calls plus clone size are reproduced from that table; the DNA served to infer D and trimming. The sample records about 62,000 clones, more than 60% being singletons. The V gene lost 0 bases and the J gene lost 1 base, with 12 bases spanning the gap. The CDR3 extends over 16 amino acids. Germline CDR1 reads MGHRA; CDR2 reads YSYEKL. The source material was peripheral blood. The clonotype originates from a woman of 80 years or more with active or convalescent COVID-19. The gene calls are TRBV4-1 and TRBJ1-2; D not certain. The CDR3 DNA is TGCGCCAGCAGCCAAGATAACGGGAATCTTAACTATGGCTACACCTTC. It codes for CASSQDNGNLNYGYTF.